The rows below give T cell receptor beta chains drawn from one sample of a study of response to subunit inactivated influenza vaccine. MiXCR, run by TCRdb on the RT-PCR reads, gives a single entry per CDR3 protein. The table shows 750,000 to 850,000 distinct CDR3 sequences, with around 20% occurring only once. The material was PBMCs from blood, obtained roughly 5 days after vaccination. These receptors came from a man in his fifties who received an inactivated influenza vaccine. Both conserved end residues are part of each CDR3. The order of the fields is V gene, D gene, J gene, clone size, CDR3 DNA, CDR3 protein. A D gene is named only where the DNA matches it firmly. Not all rows give a size; the values are once, few, many and, for expanded clones, a class.

>TRBV13|NA|TRBJ2-5|NA
TGTGCCAGCAGCTTAACAGGGCGGGTAGAGACCCAGTACTTC
CASSLTGRVETQYF
>TRBV29-1|NA|TRBJ2-7|NA
TGCAGCGTGGGGGACGGGGTCCCTAGCTCCTACGAGCAGTACTTC
CSVGDGVPSSYEQYF
>TRBV27|TRBD2|TRBJ2-5|NA
TGTGCCAGCAGTTGGACTAGCGGGGGGAAGAAGACCCAGTACTTC
CASSWTSGGKKTQYF
>TRBV6-2/TRBV6-3|TRBD1|TRBJ1-1|NA
TGTGCCAGCAGTTACGCTTACAGGGGCGCTGAAGCTTTCTTT
CASSYAYRGAEAFF
>TRBV2|NA|TRBJ2-5|NA
TGTGCCAGCAGTGAACGCGGGATACAGACCCAGTACTTC
CASSERGIQTQYF
>TRBV5-4|NA|TRBJ2-3|NA
TGTGCCAGCAGCTTGGTGACCCTAAAAGATACGCAGTATTTT
CASSLVTLKDTQYF
>TRBV12-3/TRBV12-4|NA|TRBJ1-6|NA
TGTGCCAGCAGTTTGGGGGTTGGGTCACCCCTCCACTTT
CASSLGVGSPLHF
>TRBV7-2|NA|TRBJ2-2|few
TGTGCCAGCAGCTTAGTTGATACCGCGAACACCGGGGAGCTGTTTTTT
CASSLVDTANTGELFF
>TRBV4-3|NA|TRBJ2-7|NA
TGCGCCAGCAGCCATGGCGGTCCCTACGAGCAGTACTTC
CASSHGGPYEQYF
>TRBV29-1|TRBD1|TRBJ2-5|many
TGCAGCGTTGAACAGGGGGCTCGGGAGACCCAGTACTTC
CSVEQGARETQYF